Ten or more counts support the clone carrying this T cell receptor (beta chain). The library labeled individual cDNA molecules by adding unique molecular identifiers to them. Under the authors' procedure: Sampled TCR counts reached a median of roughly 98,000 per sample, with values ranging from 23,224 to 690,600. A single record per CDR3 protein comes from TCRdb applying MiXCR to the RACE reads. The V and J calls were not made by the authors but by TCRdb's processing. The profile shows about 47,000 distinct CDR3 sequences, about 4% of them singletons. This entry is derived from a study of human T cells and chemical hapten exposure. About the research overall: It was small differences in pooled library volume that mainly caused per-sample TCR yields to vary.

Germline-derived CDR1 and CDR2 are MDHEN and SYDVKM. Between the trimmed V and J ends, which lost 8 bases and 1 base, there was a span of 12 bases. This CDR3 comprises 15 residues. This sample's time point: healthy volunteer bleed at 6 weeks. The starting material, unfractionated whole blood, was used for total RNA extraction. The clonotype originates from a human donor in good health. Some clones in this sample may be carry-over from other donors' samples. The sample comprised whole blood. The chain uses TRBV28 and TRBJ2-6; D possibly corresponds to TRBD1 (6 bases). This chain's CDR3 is CASGSTGSGANVLTF. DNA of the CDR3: TGTGCCAGCGGTAGCACAGGGTCTGGGGCCAACGTCCTGACTTTC.